What follows is one T cell receptor beta chain and its context. The data belong to a study of blood T cell repertoires in COVID-19. Repertoires were generated with immunoSEQ multiplex PCR, while TCRdb's copy carries only in-frame clones and drops some. The data contain 250,000 to 350,000 clones, approximately 90% of them seen just once; the ten biggest clones take up approximately 0.84%. CDR1 LNHDA and CDR2 SQIVND come from the germline V gene (reference sequence). The ends lost 7 bases at V and 1 base at J; junction bases unmatched: 6. The CDR3 spans 14 residues. The J gene is TRBJ1-1, the V gene TRBV19, with 7 bases aligning to TRBD1. Sequenced input: peripheral blood. This TCR came from a man aged 25 to 45 with acute or convalescent COVID-19. The CDR3 spells CASTGTVTNTEAFF. The CDR3 nucleotides read TGTGCCAGTACGGGGACAGTTACGAACACTGAAGCTTTCTTT.